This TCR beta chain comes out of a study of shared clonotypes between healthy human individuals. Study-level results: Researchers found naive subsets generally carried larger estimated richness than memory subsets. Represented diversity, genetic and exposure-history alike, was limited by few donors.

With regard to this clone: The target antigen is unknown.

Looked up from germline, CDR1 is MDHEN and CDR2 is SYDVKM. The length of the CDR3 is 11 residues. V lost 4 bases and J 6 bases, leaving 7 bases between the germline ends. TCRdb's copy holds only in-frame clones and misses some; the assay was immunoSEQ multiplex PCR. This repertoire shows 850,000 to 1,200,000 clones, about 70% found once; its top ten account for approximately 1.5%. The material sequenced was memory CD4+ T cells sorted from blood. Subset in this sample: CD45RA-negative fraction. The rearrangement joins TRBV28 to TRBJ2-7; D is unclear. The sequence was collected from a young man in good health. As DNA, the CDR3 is TGTGCCAGCAGTTCGCCCGTCGAGCAGTACTTC. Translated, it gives CASSSPVEQYF.